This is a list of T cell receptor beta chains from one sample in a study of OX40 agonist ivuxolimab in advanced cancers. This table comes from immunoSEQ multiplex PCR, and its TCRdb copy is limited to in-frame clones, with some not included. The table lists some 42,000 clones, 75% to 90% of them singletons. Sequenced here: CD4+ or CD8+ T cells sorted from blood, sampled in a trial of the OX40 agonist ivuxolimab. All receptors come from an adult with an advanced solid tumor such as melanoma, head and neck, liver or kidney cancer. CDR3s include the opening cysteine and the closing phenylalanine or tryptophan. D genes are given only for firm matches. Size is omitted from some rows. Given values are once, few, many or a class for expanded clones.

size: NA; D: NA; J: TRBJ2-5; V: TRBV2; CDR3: CASSELQGLETQYF; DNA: TGTGCCAGCAGTGAATTACAGGGCCTGGAGACCCAGTACTTC
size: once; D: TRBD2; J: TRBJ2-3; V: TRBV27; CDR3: CASSKNQLAGGRGSTDTQYF; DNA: TGTGCCAGCAGCAAGAATCAACTAGCGGGAGGGCGAGGTTCCACAGATACGCAGTATTTT
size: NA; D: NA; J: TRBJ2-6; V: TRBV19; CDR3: CASNNGYSGANVLTF; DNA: TGTGCCAGTAATAACGGATACTCTGGGGCCAACGTCCTGACTTTC
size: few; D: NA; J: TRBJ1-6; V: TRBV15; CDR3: CATSRDTSSFHF; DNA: TGTGCCACCAGCAGAGACACCTCGTCTTTCCACTTT
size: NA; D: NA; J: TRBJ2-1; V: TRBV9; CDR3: CASSVAAGMGNEQFF; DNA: TGTGCCAGCAGCGTAGCGGCGGGTATGGGAAATGAGCAGTTCTTC
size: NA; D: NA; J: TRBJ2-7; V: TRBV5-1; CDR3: CASSFPGSHEQYF; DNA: TGCGCCAGCAGCTTTCCGGGGAGCCACGAGCAGTACTTC
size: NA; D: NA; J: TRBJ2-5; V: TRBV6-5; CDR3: CASSPPGAETQYF; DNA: TGTGCCAGCAGCCCCCCAGGGGCGGAGACCCAGTACTTC
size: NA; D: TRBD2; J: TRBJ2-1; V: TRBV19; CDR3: CASRLAASYNEQFF; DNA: TGTGCCAGTAGACTAGCGGCATCCTACAATGAGCAGTTCTTC
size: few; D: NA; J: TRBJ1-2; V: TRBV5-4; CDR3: CASSPRPSDGYTF; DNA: TGTGCCAGCAGCCCGCGTCCCTCGGATGGCTACACCTTC
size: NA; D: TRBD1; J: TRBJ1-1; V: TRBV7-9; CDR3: CASSIDPGGNTEAFF; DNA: TGTGCCAGCAGCATCGATCCAGGGGGGAACACTGAAGCTTTCTTT
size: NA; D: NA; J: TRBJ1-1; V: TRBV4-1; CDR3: CASSLRDGWTEAFF; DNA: TGCGCCAGCAGCCTTAGGGATGGATGGACTGAAGCTTTCTTT
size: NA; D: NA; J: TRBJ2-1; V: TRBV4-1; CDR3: CASSQVRAGISSYNEQFF; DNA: TGCGCCAGCAGCCAAGTCCGTGCGGGGATAAGCTCCTACAATGAGCAGTTCTTC
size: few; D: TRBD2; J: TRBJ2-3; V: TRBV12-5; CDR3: CASGLGTSGNTDTQYF; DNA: TGTGCTAGTGGTTTGGGGACTAGCGGGAACACAGATACGCAGTATTTT
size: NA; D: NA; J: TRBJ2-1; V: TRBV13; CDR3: CASSHPGRINEQFF; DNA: TGTGCCAGCAGTCACCCCGGACGGATTAATGAGCAGTTCTTC
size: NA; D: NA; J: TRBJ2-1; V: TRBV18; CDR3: CASSPPTNRYNEQFF; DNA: TGTGCCAGCTCACCACCGACGAACAGGTACAATGAGCAGTTCTTC
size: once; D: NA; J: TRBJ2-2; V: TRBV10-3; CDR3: CAISEWDTGELFF; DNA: TGTGCCATCAGTGAGTGGGACACCGGGGAGCTGTTTTTT
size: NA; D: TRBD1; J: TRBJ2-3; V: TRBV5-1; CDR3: CASSLAQGSTDTQYF; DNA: TGCGCCAGCAGCTTGGCACAGGGGAGCACAGATACGCAGTATTTT
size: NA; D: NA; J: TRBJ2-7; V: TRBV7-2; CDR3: CASKYERPRTYEQYF; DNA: TGTGCCAGCAAATACGAGAGGCCCCGGACCTACGAGCAGTACTTC
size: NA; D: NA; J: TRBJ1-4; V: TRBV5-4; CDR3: CASSLGTSREKLFF; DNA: TGTGCCAGCAGCTTGGGGACCTCCCGTGAAAAACTGTTTTTT
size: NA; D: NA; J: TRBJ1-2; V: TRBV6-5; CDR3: CASSYNRGRACTF; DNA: TGTGCCAGCAGTTACAATCGGGGCCGCGCGTGTACCTTC
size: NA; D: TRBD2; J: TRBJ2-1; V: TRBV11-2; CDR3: CASSFSGSLEDEQFF; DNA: TGTGCCAGCAGCTTTAGCGGGAGTCTAGAGGATGAGCAGTTCTTC
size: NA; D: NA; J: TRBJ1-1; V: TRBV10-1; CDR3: CASRRGHDTEAFF; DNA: TGCGCCAGCCGGAGAGGACACGACACTGAAGCTTTCTTT
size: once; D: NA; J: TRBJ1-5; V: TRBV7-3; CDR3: CASSLESFGPQHF; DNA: TGTGCCAGCAGCTTAGAATCCTTTGGGCCCCAGCATTTT
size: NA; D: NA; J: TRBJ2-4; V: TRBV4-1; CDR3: CASSQASVANWAKNIQYF; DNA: TGCGCCAGCAGCCAAGCGTCGGTAGCTAATTGGGCCAAAAACATTCAGTACTTC
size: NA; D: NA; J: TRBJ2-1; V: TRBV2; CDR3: CASSDYNEQFF; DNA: TGTGCCAGCAGCGACTACAATGAGCAGTTCTTC
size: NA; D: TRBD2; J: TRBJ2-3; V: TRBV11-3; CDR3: CASSSSPPGTSDTDTQYF; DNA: TGTGCCAGCAGCTCCTCCCCCCCGGGGACTAGCGACACAGATACGCAGTATTTT
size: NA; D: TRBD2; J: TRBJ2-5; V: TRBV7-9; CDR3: CASSLGTSGLQYF; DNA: TGTGCCAGCAGCTTAGGGACTAGCGGACTGCAGTACTTC
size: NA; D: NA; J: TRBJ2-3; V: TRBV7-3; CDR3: CASSSLIDGTQYF; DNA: TGTGCCAGCAGCTCACTTATCGATGGTACGCAGTATTTT
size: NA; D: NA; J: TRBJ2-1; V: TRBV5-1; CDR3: CASSNLRAGSYNEQFF; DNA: TGCGCCAGCAGCAACCTCAGGGCCGGATCCTACAATGAGCAGTTCTTC
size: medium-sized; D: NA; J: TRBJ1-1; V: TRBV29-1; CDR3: CSGLEGGDTEAFF; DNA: TGCAGCGGCCTGGAGGGTGGGGACACTGAAGCTTTCTTT
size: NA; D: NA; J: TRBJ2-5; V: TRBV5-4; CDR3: CASSPSKLETQYF; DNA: TGTGCCAGCAGCCCCAGTAAACTGGAGACCCAGTACTTC
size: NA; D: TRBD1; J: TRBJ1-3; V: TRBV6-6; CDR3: CASCRGQSGNTIYF; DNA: TGTGCCAGCTGCAGGGGGCAATCTGGAAACACCATATATTTT
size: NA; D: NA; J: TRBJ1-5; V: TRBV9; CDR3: CASSVGDFSNQPQHF; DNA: TGTGCCAGCAGCGTAGGGGATTTTAGCAATCAGCCCCAGCATTTT
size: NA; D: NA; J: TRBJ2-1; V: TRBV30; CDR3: CAWSVTGLSGGVYNEQFF; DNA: TGTGCCTGGAGTGTAACGGGACTCTCCGGAGGGGTATACAATGAGCAGTTCTTC
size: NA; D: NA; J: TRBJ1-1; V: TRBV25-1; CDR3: CASSEALGNTEAFF; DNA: TGTGCCAGCAGTGAGGCATTGGGGAACACTGAAGCTTTCTTT